The rows below give T cell receptor beta chains drawn from one sample of a study of identical twins. Each CDR3 protein gets one entry after TCRdb re-called the 5' RACE reads with MiXCR. The sample lists 120,000 to 150,000 distinct CDR3 sequences, 3% to 4.5% occurring once. The sequenced material came from memory T cells sorted from blood. Every receptor here comes from a man aged 18 to 29 in good health. The CDR3 runs from the conserved cysteine through the conserved F or W. A D gene is named only where the DNA matches it firmly. Not all rows give a size; the values are once, few, many and, for expanded clones, a class.

clone size: many; J gene: TRBJ2-1; D gene: .; V gene: TRBV14; CDR3 protein: CASSQFLGQTDEQFF; CDR3 DNA: TGTGCCAGCAGCCAATTCCTCGGACAGACCGATGAGCAGTTCTTC
clone size: many; J gene: TRBJ2-1; D gene: TRBD2; V gene: TRBV4-2; CDR3 protein: CASSQGGLADSYNEQFF; CDR3 DNA: TGTGCCAGCAGTCAAGGAGGACTAGCGGATTCCTACAATGAGCAGTTCTTC
clone size: many; J gene: TRBJ2-1; D gene: TRBD2; V gene: TRBV19; CDR3 protein: CASSRAGDFYNEQFF; CDR3 DNA: TGTGCCAGTAGTAGAGCGGGAGATTTCTACAATGAGCAGTTCTTC
clone size: .; J gene: TRBJ2-1; D gene: TRBD1; V gene: TRBV19; CDR3 protein: CASSARGRVDEQFF; CDR3 DNA: TGTGCCAGTAGTGCGAGGGGGCGGGTCGATGAGCAGTTCTTC
clone size: many; J gene: TRBJ2-7; D gene: TRBD1; V gene: TRBV9; CDR3 protein: CASSAGGQGNYEQYF; CDR3 DNA: TGTGCCAGCAGCGCAGGGGGACAGGGGAATTACGAGCAGTACTTC
clone size: many; J gene: TRBJ2-1; D gene: TRBD2; V gene: TRBV29-1; CDR3 protein: CSVGGGGASNEQFF; CDR3 DNA: TGCAGCGTTGGGGGCGGGGGGGCATCCAATGAGCAGTTCTTC
clone size: many; J gene: TRBJ2-1; D gene: .; V gene: TRBV5-5; CDR3 protein: CASSPHANNEQFF; CDR3 DNA: TGTGCCAGCAGCCCGCACGCGAACAATGAGCAGTTCTTC
clone size: many; J gene: TRBJ2-7; D gene: TRBD2; V gene: TRBV2; CDR3 protein: CASIKREGYEQYF; CDR3 DNA: TGTGCCAGCATAAAGCGGGAGGGCTACGAGCAGTACTTC
clone size: many; J gene: TRBJ1-2; D gene: .; V gene: TRBV12-3/TRBV12-4; CDR3 protein: CASIPPGGVYGYTF; CDR3 DNA: TGTGCCAGCATCCCACCCGGGGGCGTCTATGGCTACACCTTC
clone size: many; J gene: TRBJ2-3; D gene: .; V gene: TRBV7-3; CDR3 protein: CASSFPGLDTQYF; CDR3 DNA: TGTGCCAGCAGCTTCCCCGGACTAGATACGCAGTATTTT
clone size: many; J gene: TRBJ1-1; D gene: .; V gene: TRBV12-3/TRBV12-4; CDR3 protein: CASSPGSAQRAFF; CDR3 DNA: TGTGCCAGCAGCCCAGGGTCAGCTCAGAGAGCTTTCTTT
clone size: many; J gene: TRBJ2-4; D gene: .; V gene: TRBV11-1; CDR3 protein: CASSRLGRDIQYF; CDR3 DNA: TGTGCCAGCAGCCGTTTGGGACGTGACATTCAGTACTTC
clone size: many; J gene: TRBJ2-7; D gene: TRBD2; V gene: TRBV6-2/TRBV6-3; CDR3 protein: CASSNRAGWAYEQYF; CDR3 DNA: TGTGCCAGCAGTAATCGAGCGGGATGGGCCTACGAGCAGTACTTC
clone size: many; J gene: TRBJ2-7; D gene: TRBD1; V gene: TRBV29-1; CDR3 protein: CSVSKTGTGSYEQYF; CDR3 DNA: TGCAGCGTATCTAAAACCGGGACAGGGTCCTACGAGCAGTACTTC
clone size: many; J gene: TRBJ1-5; D gene: TRBD1; V gene: TRBV9; CDR3 protein: CASSVGSATGGFWRYQPQHF; CDR3 DNA: TGTGCCAGCAGCGTAGGATCCGCGACAGGGGGCTTTTGGCGTTATCAGCCCCAGCATTTT
clone size: .; J gene: TRBJ2-3; D gene: TRBD2; V gene: TRBV7-9; CDR3 protein: CASSPSGRKTDTQYF; CDR3 DNA: TGTGCCAGCAGCCCCAGCGGGAGGAAGACAGATACGCAGTATTTT
clone size: many; J gene: TRBJ2-7; D gene: TRBD2; V gene: TRBV5-4; CDR3 protein: CASSLNKLGLAESSYEQYF; CDR3 DNA: TGTGCCAGCAGCTTGAATAAATTGGGACTAGCGGAATCCTCCTACGAGCAGTACTTC
clone size: many; J gene: TRBJ2-3; D gene: TRBD2; V gene: TRBV4-3; CDR3 protein: CASSQATGGLTDTQYF; CDR3 DNA: TGCGCCAGCAGCCAAGCGACGGGAGGGCTTACAGATACGCAGTATTTT
clone size: many; J gene: TRBJ1-1; D gene: .; V gene: TRBV5-6; CDR3 protein: CASSFYRSYTEAFF; CDR3 DNA: TGTGCCAGCAGCTTTTACCGAAGCTACACTGAAGCTTTCTTT
clone size: many; J gene: TRBJ2-3; D gene: .; V gene: TRBV6-1; CDR3 protein: CASSLFASVVDTQYF; CDR3 DNA: TGTGCCAGCAGCCTCTTCGCTAGCGTGGTAGATACGCAGTATTTT
clone size: many; J gene: TRBJ2-1; D gene: .; V gene: TRBV15; CDR3 protein: CATSSRGLGHEQFF; CDR3 DNA: TGTGCCACCAGCAGCCGCGGGTTGGGCCATGAGCAGTTCTTC
clone size: many; J gene: TRBJ1-5; D gene: TRBD1; V gene: TRBV6-5; CDR3 protein: CASSTTGGGNQPQHF; CDR3 DNA: TGTGCCAGCAGTACTACAGGGGGCGGCAATCAGCCCCAGCATTTT
clone size: many; J gene: TRBJ1-4; D gene: TRBD1; V gene: TRBV7-2; CDR3 protein: CASSGTAEKLFF; CDR3 DNA: TGTGCCAGCAGCGGGACAGCCGAAAAACTGTTTTTT
clone size: few; J gene: TRBJ1-1; D gene: .; V gene: TRBV11-3; CDR3 protein: CASSSFFQGENTEAFF; CDR3 DNA: TGTGCCAGCAGTTCATTTTTCCAGGGAGAGAACACTGAAGCTTTCTTT
clone size: many; J gene: TRBJ2-7; D gene: TRBD2; V gene: TRBV4-3; CDR3 protein: CASSQEWVWTSGTYEQYF; CDR3 DNA: TGCGCCAGCAGCCAAGAGTGGGTGTGGACTAGCGGAACCTACGAGCAGTACTTC
clone size: many; J gene: TRBJ2-1; D gene: TRBD2; V gene: TRBV14; CDR3 protein: CASSPLAGPYNEQFF; CDR3 DNA: TGTGCCAGCAGCCCACTAGCGGGGCCTTACAATGAGCAGTTCTTC
clone size: many; J gene: TRBJ2-3; D gene: TRBD2; V gene: TRBV20-1; CDR3 protein: CSARNGAGGGDTQYF; CDR3 DNA: TGCAGTGCTAGAAACGGGGCGGGAGGTGGAGATACGCAGTATTTT
clone size: many; J gene: TRBJ2-1; D gene: .; V gene: TRBV9; CDR3 protein: CASSGRRGPEQFF; CDR3 DNA: TGTGCCAGCAGCGGACGCAGGGGTCCGGAGCAGTTCTTC
clone size: few; J gene: TRBJ2-1; D gene: .; V gene: TRBV11-2; CDR3 protein: CASSKGNEQFF; CDR3 DNA: TGTGCCAGCAGCAAAGGGAATGAGCAGTTCTTC
clone size: many; J gene: TRBJ1-1; D gene: .; V gene: TRBV9; CDR3 protein: CASSVGAGTEAFF; CDR3 DNA: TGTGCCAGCAGCGTTGGAGCGGGCACTGAAGCTTTCTTT
clone size: many; J gene: TRBJ1-5; D gene: TRBD1; V gene: TRBV12-5; CDR3 protein: CASGPGQGNQPQHF; CDR3 DNA: TGTGCTAGTGGACCCGGACAGGGCAATCAGCCCCAGCATTTT
clone size: many; J gene: TRBJ1-6; D gene: TRBD1; V gene: TRBV20-1; CDR3 protein: CSARSGTVVALHF; CDR3 DNA: TGCAGTGCTAGATCCGGGACAGTGGTGGCCCTCCACTTT
clone size: many; J gene: TRBJ2-1; D gene: TRBD1; V gene: TRBV12-3/TRBV12-4; CDR3 protein: CASSLLGTGNSEQFF; CDR3 DNA: TGTGCCAGCAGTTTACTTGGGACAGGGAATAGTGAGCAGTTCTTC
clone size: few; J gene: TRBJ1-5; D gene: .; V gene: TRBV2; CDR3 protein: CASSENRQSQPQHF; CDR3 DNA: TGTGCCAGCAGTGAAAATCGGCAAAGTCAGCCCCAGCATTTT
clone size: many; J gene: TRBJ2-1; D gene: .; V gene: TRBV15; CDR3 protein: CATSREYNEQFF; CDR3 DNA: TGTGCCACCAGCAGAGAGTACAATGAGCAGTTCTTC
clone size: many; J gene: TRBJ2-3; D gene: TRBD2; V gene: TRBV5-6; CDR3 protein: CASSSSRELIFSRLDTQYF; CDR3 DNA: TGTGCCAGCAGTAGTTCGCGGGAGTTAATTTTCTCTAGGCTGGATACGCAGTATTTT
clone size: many; J gene: TRBJ1-1; D gene: .; V gene: TRBV20-1; CDR3 protein: CSARWHTEAFF; CDR3 DNA: TGCAGTGCTAGATGGCACACTGAAGCTTTCTTT